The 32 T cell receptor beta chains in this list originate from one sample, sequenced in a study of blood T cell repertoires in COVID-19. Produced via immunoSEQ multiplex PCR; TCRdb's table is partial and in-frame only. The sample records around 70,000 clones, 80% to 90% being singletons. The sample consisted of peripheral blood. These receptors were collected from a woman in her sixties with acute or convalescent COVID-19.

The CDR3 loop reads CASSLARTEAFF. In DNA, the CDR3 is TGTGCCAGCAGCTTAGCTAGAACTGAAGCTTTCTTT. This chain uses TRBV11-2 with TRBJ1-1; D gene unclear. CDR1 is SGHAT, CDR2 FQNNGV, per germline. The CDR3 length is 12 residues. The V gene lost 1 base and the J gene lost 5 bases, with 5 bases spanning the gap.

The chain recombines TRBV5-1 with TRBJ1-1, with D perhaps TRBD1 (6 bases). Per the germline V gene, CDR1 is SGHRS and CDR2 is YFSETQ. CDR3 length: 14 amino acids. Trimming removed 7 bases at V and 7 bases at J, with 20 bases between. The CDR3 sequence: CASGEAGVEGEAFF. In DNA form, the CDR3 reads TGCGCCAGCGGAGAGGCAGGGGTTGAAGGTGAAGCTTTCTTT.

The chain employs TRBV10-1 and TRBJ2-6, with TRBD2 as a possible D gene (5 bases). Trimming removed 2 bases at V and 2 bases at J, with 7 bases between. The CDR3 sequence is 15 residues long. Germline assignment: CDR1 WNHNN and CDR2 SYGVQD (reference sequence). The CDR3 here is CASSEAGAGANVLTF. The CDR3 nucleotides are TGCGCCAGCAGTGAGGCCGGGGCTGGGGCCAACGTCCTGACTTTC.

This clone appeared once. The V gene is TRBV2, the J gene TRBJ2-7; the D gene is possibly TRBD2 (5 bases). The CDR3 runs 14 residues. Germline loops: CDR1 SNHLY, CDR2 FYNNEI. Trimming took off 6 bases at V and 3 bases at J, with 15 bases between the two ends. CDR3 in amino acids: CASSSGSGDYEQYF. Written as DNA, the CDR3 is TGTGCCAGCAGCTCGGGATCCGGGGACTACGAGCAGTACTTC.

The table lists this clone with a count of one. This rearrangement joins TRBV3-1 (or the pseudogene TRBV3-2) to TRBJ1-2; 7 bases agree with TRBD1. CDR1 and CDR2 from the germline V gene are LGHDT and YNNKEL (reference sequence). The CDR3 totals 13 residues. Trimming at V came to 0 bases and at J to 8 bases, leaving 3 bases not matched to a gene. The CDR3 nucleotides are TGTGCCAGCAGCCAAGATGGGGACAGAGGCTACACCTTC. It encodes CASSQDGDRGYTF.

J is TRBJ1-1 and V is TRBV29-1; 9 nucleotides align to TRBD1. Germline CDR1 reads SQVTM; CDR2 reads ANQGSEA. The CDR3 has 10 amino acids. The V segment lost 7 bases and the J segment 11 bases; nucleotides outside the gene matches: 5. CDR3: CSARQGEAFF. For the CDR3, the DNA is TGCAGCGCTAGACAGGGGGAGGCTTTCTTT.

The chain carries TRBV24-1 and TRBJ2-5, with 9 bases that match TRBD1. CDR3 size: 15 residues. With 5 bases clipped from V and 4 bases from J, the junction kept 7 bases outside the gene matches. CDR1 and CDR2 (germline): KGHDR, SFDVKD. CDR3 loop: CATSVGDREGETQYF. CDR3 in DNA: TGTGCCACCAGTGTCGGGGACAGGGAAGGAGAGACCCAGTACTTC.

The CDR3 reads CASSSPREKLFF. The CDR3 DNA reads as TGTGCCAGCAGTTCCCCTAGGGAAAAACTGTTTTTT. The genes are TRBV12-3 or TRBV12-4 and TRBJ1-4; D call uncertain. This CDR3 has 12 residues. The V gene lost 4 bases and the J gene lost 8 bases, with 8 bases spanning the gap.

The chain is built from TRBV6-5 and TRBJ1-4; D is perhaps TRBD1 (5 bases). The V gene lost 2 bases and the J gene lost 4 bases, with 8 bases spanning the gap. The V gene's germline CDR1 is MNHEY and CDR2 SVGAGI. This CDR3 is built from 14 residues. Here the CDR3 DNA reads TGTGCCAGCAGTTACAGGGGACTTAATGAAAAACTGTTTTTT. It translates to CASSYRGLNEKLFF.

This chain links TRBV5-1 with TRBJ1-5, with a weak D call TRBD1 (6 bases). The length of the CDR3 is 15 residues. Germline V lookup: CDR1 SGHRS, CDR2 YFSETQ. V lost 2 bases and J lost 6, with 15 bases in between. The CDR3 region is CASSLEQGGGQPQHF. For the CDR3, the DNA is TGCGCCAGCAGCTTAGAACAGGGCGGGGGTCAGCCCCAGCATTTT. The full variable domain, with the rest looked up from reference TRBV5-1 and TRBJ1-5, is KAGVTQTPRYLIKTRGQQVTLSCSPISGHRSVSWYQQTPGQGLQFLFEYFSETQRNKGNFPGRFSGRQFSNSRSEMNVSTLELGDSALYLCASSLEQGGGQPQHFGDGTRLSIL.

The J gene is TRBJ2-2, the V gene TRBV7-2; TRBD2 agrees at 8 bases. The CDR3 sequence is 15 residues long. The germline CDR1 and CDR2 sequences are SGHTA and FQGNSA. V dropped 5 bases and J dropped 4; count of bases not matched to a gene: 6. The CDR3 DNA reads TGTGCCAGCAGCCAAGCGGGGGCCGCCACCGGGGAGCTGTTTTTT. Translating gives CASSQAGAATGELFF.

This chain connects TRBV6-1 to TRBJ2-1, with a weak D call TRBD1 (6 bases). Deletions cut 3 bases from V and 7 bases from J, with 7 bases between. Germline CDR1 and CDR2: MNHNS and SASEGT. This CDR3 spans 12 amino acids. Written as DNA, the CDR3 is TGTGCCAGCAGTGACAGGGGAAATGAGCAGTTCTTC. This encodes CASSDRGNEQFF.

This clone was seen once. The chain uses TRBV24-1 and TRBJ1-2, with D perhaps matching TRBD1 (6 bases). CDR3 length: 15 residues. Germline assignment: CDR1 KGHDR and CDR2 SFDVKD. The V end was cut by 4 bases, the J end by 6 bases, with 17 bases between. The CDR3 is CATSDPNRAHDGYTF. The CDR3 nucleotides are TGTGCCACCAGTGACCCAAACAGGGCCCACGATGGCTACACCTTC.

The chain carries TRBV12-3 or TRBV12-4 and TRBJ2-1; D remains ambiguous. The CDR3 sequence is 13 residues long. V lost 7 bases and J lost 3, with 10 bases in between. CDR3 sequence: CASIEAFYNEQFF. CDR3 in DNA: TGTGCCAGCATTGAGGCTTTCTACAATGAGCAGTTCTTC.

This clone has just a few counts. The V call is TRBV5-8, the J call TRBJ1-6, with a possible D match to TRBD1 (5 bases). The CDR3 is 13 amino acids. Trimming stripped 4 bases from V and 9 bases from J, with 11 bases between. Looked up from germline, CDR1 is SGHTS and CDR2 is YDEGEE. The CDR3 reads CASSPRVRSPLHF. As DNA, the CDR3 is TGTGCCAGCAGCCCCAGGGTCCGTTCACCCCTCCACTTT.

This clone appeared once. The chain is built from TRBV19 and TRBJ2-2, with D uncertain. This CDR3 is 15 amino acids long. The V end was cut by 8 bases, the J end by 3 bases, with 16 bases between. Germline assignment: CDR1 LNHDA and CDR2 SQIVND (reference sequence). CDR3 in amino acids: CASGLGFGDTGELFF. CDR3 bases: TGTGCCAGTGGCCTTGGTTTTGGTGACACCGGGGAGCTGTTTTTT. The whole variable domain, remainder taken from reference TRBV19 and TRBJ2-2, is DGGITQSPKYLFRKEGQNVTLSCEQNLNHDAMYWYRQDPGQGLRLIYYSQIVNDFQKGDIAEGYSVSREKKESFPLTVTSAQKNPTAFYLCASGLGFGDTGELFFGEGSRLTVL.

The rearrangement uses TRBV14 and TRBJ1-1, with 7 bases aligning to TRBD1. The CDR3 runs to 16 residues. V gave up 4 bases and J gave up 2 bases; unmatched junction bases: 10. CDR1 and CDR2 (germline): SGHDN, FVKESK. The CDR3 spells CASSRGGDRVNTEAFF. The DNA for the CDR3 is TGTGCCAGCAGCCGGGGAGGAGACAGGGTCAACACTGAAGCTTTCTTT.

The CDR3 is CASSRLADRTDTQYF. Written as DNA, the CDR3 is TGTGCCAGCAGTAGACTAGCGGATAGAACAGATACGCAGTATTTT. The genes are TRBV28 and TRBJ2-3; 9 positions match TRBD2. Looked up from germline, CDR1 is MDHEN and CDR2 is SYDVKM. V was pared by 5 bases and J by 3 bases, with 6 bases of the junction left unmatched. The CDR3 is 15 residues long.

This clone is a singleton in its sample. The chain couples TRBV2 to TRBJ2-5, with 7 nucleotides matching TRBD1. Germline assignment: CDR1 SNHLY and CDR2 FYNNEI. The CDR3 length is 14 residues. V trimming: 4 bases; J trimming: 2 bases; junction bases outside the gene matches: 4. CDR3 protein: CASSVRQGQETQYF. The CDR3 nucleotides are TGTGCCAGCAGTGTACGACAGGGACAAGAGACCCAGTACTTC.

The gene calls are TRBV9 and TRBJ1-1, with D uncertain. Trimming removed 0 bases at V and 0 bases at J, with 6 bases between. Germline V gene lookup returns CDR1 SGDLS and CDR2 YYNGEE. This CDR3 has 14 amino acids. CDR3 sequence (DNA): TGTGCCAGCAGCGTAGGAGATGTGAACACTGAAGCTTTCTTT. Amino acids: CASSVGDVNTEAFF.

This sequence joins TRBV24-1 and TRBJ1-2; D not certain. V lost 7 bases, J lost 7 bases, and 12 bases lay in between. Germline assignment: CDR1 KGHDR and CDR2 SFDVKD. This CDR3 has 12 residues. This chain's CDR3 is CATSRESGGYTF. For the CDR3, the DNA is TGTGCCACCAGCCGGGAGTCCGGTGGCTACACCTTC.

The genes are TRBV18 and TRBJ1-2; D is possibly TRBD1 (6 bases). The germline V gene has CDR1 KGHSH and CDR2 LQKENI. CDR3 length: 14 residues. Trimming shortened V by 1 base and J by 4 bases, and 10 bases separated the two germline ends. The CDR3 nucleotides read TGTGCCAGCTCACCACAACAGGGCAGCTATGGCTACACCTTC. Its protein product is CASSPQQGSYGYTF.

CDR3 bases: TGTGCCACCGGGACAGGGGTCTCCGGGGAGCTGTTTTTT. This codes for CATGTGVSGELFF. The chain links TRBV24-1 to TRBJ2-2, with 10 bases matching TRBD1. Germline CDR1 reads KGHDR; CDR2 reads SFDVKD. The CDR3 totals 13 residues. Losses at the gene ends were 9 bases for V and 6 bases for J; bases not matched to a gene: 3.

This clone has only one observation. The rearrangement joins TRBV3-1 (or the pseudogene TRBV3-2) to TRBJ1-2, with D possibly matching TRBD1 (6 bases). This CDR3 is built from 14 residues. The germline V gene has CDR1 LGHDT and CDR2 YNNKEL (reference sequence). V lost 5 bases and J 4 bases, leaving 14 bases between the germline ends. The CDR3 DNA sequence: TGTGCCAGCAGCTTGAGACAGGCCCCCTATGGCTACACCTTC. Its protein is CASSLRQAPYGYTF.

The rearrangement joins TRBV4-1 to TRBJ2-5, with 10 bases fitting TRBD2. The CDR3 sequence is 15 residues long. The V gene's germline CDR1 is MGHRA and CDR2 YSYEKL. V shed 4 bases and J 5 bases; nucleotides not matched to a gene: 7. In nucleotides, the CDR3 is TGCGCCAGCAGCCTCGTTAGCGGGGGGTTTGAGACCCAGTACTTC. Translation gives CASSLVSGGFETQYF.

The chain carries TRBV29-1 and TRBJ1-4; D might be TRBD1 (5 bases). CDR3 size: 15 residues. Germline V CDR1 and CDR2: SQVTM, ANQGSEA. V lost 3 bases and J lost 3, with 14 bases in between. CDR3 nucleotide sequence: TGCAGCGTTGAGACCCTGACAGTATCTAATGAAAAACTGTTTTTT. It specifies CSVETLTVSNEKLFF.

The CDR3 region is CASTRTSPGELFF. DNA for the CDR3: TGTGCCAGCACTAGGACTAGCCCCGGGGAGCTGTTTTTT. The chain is built from TRBV12-3 or TRBV12-4 and TRBJ2-2; 8 bases match TRBD2. V gave up 7 bases and J gave up 6 bases; unmatched junction bases: 4. This CDR3 spans 13 amino acids.

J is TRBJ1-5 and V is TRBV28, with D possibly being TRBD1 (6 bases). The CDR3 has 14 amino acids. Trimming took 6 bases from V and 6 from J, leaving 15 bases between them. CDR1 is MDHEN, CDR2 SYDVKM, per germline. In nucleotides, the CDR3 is TGTGCCAGCAGAACTCGGACAGATCCTCAGCCCCAGCATTTT. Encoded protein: CASRTRTDPQPQHF.

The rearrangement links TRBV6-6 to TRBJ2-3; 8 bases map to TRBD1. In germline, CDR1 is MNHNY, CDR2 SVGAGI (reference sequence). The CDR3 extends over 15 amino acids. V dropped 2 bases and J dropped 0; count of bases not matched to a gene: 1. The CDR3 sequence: CASSYGTGSTDTQYF. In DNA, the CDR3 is TGTGCCAGCAGTTACGGGACAGGCAGCACAGATACGCAGTATTTT.

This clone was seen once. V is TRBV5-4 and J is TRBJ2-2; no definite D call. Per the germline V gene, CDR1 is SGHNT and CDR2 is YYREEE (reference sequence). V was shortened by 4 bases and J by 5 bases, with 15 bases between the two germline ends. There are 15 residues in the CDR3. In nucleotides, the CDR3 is TGTGCCAGCAGCCTCCCGGAGAAGTGGACCGGGGAGCTGTTTTTT. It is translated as CASSLPEKWTGELFF.

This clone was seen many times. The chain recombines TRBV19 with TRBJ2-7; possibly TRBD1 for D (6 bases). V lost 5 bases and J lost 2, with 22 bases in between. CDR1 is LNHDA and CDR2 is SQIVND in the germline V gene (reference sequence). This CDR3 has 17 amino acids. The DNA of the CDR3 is TGTGCCAGTAGTGAGGCCAGGGGCCAGTTAACTCCCTACGAGCAGTACTTC. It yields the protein CASSEARGQLTPYEQYF.

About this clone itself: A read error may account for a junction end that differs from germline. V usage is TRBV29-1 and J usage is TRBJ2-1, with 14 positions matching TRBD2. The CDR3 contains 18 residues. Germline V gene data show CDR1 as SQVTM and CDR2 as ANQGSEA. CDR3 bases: TGCAGCGTCGAAGGACTAGCGGGGGGACGTAGCTCCTACAATGAGCAGTTCTTC. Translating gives CSVEGLAGGRSSYNEQFF.